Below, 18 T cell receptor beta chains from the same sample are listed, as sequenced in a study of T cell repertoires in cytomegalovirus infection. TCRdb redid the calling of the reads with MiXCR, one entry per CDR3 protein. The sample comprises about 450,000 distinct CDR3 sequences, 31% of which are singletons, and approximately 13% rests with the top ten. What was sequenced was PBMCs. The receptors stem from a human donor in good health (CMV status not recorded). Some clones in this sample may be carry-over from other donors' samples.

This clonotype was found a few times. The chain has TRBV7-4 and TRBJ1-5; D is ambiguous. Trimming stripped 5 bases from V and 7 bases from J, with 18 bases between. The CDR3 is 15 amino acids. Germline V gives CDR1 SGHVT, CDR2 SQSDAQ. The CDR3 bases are TGTGCCAGCAGCCCCGGAGGTTCCTCCTACCAGCCCCAGCATTTT. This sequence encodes CASSPGGSSYQPQHF.

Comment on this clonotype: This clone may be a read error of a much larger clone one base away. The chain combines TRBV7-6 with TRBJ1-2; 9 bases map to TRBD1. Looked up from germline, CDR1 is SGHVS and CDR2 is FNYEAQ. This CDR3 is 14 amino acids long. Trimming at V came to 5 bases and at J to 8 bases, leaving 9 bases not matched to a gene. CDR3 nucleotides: TGTGCCAGCAGCCCCGGGACAGGGCATAGGGGCTACACCTTC. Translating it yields CASSPGTGHRGYTF.

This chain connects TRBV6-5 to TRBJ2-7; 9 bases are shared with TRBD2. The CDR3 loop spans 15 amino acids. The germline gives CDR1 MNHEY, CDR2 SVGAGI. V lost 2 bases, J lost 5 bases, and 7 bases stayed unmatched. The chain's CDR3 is CASSYGTSRVDEQYF. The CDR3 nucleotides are TGTGCCAGCAGTTACGGGACTAGCCGTGTGGACGAGCAGTACTTC.

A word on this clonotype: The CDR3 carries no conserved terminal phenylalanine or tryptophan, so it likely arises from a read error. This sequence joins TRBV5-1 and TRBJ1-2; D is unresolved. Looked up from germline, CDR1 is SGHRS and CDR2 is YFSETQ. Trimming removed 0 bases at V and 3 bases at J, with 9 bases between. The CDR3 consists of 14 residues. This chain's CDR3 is CASSLGQSYYGYTL. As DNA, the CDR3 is TGCGCCAGCAGCTTGGGTCAGTCTTACTATGGCTACACCTTA.

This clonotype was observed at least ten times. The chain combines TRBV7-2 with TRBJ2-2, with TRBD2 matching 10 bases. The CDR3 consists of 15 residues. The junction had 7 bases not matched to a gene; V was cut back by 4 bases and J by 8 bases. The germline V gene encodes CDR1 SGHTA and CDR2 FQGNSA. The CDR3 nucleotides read TGTGCCAGCAGCTCAGCGGGGGGGCGAAAGGGGGAGCTGTTTTTT. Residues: CASSSAGGRKGELFF.

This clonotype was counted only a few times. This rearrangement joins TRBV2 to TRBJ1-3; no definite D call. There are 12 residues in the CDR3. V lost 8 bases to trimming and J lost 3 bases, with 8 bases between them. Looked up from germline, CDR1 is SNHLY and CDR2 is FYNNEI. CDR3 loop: CASWSGGNTIYF. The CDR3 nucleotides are TGTGCCAGCTGGTCTGGTGGAAACACCATATATTTT.

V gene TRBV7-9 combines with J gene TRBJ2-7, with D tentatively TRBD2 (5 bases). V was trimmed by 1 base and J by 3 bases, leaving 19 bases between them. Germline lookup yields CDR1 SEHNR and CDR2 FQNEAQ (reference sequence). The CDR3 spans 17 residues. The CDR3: CASSLESLASSFYEQYF. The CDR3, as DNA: TGTGCCAGCAGCTTAGAATCTTTGGCTAGCAGCTTCTACGAGCAGTACTTC. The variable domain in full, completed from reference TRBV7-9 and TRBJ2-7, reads DTGVSQNPRHKITKRGQNVTFRCDPISEHNRLYWYRQTLGQGPEFLTYFQNEAQLEKSRLLSDRFSAERPKGSFSTLEIQRTEQGDSAMYLCASSLESLASSFYEQYFGPGTRLTVT.

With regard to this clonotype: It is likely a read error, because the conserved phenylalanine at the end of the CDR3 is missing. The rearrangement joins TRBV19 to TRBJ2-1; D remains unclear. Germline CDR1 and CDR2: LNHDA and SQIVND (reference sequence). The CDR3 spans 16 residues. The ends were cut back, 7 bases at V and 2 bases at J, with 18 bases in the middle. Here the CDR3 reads CASITPPTGAYNEQFL. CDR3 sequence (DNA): TGTGCCAGTATTACCCCCCCGACTGGGGCCTACAATGAGCAGTTCTTA.

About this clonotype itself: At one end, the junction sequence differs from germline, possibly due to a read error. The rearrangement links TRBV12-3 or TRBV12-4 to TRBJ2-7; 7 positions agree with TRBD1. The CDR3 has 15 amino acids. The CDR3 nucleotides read TGTGTCAGCAGGAGAGGTTCACAGGGGCAATACGATAAGTACTTC. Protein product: CVSRRGSQGQYDKYF.

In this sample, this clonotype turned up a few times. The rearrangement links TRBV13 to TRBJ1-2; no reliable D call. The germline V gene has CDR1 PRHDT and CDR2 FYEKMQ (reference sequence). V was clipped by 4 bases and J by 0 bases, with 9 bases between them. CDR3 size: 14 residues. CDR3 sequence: CASSSEFPNYGYTF. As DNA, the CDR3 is TGTGCCAGCAGCTCAGAGTTTCCTAACTATGGCTACACCTTC.

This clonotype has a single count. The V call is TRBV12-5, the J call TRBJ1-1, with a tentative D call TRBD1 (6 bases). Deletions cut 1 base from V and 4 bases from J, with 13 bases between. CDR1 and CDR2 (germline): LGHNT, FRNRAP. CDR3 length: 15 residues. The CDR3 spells CASGLAHGGLTEAFF. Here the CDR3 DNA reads TGTGCTAGTGGTTTGGCACACGGGGGGCTCACTGAAGCTTTCTTT.

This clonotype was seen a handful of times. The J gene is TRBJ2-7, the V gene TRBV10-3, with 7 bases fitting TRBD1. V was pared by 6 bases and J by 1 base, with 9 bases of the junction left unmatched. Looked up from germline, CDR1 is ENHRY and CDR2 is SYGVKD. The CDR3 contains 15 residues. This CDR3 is CAISPNRGSSYEQYF. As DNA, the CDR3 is TGTGCCATCAGCCCCAACAGGGGAAGTTCCTACGAGCAGTACTTC.

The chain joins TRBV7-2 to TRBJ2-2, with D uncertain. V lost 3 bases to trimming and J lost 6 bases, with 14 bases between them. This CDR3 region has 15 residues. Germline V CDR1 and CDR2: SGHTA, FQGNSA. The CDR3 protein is CASSFRSSAAGELFF. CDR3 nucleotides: TGTGCCAGCAGCTTCAGAAGCTCGGCGGCCGGGGAGCTGTTTTTT.

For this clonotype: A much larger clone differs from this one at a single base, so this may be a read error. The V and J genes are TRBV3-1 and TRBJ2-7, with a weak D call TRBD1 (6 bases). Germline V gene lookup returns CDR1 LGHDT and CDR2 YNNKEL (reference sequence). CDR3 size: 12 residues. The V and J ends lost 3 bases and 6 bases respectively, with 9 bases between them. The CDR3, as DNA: TGTGCCAGCAGCCAGACAGGTGCCGAGCAGTACTTC. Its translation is CASSQTGAEQYF.

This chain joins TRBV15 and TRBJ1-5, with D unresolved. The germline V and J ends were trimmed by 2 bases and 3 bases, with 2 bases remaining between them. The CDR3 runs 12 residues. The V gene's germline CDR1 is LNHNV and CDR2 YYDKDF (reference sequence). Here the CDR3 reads CATSRPNQPQHF. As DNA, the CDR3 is TGTGCCACCAGCAGACCCAATCAGCCCCAGCATTTT.

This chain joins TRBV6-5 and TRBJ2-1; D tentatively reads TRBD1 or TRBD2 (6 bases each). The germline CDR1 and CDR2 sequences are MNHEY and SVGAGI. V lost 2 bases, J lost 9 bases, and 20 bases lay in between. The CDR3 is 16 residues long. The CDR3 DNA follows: TGTGCCAGCAGTTACAGGTGTTTGAGGGGGAGGTGTGAGCAGTTCTTC. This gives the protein CASSYRCLRGRCEQFF.

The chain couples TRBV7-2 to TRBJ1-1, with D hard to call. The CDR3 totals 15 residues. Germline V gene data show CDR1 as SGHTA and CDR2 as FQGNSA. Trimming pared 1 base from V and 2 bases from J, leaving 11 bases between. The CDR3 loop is CASSLDAKINTEAFF. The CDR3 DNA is TGTGCCAGCAGCTTAGATGCGAAAATTAACACTGAAGCTTTCTTT.

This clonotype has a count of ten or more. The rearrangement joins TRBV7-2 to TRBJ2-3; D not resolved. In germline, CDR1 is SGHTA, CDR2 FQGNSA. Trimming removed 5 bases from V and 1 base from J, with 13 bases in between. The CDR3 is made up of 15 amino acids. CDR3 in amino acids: CASSPPWVGTDTQYF. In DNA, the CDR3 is TGTGCCAGCAGCCCCCCCTGGGTTGGCACAGATACGCAGTATTTT.